This T cell receptor beta chain emerged from a study of CD4 T cells in relation to SARS-CoV-2 and coronaviruses. Across the study: ViraFEST: approximately eleven-day antigen culture of PBMCs, then TCR beta CDR3 sequencing. Controls used an HIV-1 Nef peptide pool or no peptide.

Assay used: immunoSEQ multiplex PCR; TCRdb lists only in-frame clones, some missing. This sample has under 25,000 clones; approximately 77% occur once, and the top ten carry 15% to 19%. To note about this clone: Antigen unknown.

V was pared by 1 base and J by 2 bases, with 15 bases between. The germline gives CDR1 SGHAT, CDR2 FQNNGV. The CDR3 loop spans 16 amino acids. Unexposed donor CD4+ T cells date from about 2011-2019, before the COVID-19 pandemic. CD4+ T cells were isolated from the cells after about ten days of culture. PBMCs were plated at fewer than 2.5 million per well in IL-2-containing medium. The TCR comes from a human donor in good health. This sequence joins TRBV11-2 and TRBJ2-7; weak D call: TRBD1 (5 bases). Specimen: CD4+ T cells from PBMCs, cultured in vitro. The CDR3 coding sequence is TGTGCCAGCAGCTTAGCTCCGTACGGCAGGGCCTACGAGCAGTACTTC. Its protein is CASSLAPYGRAYEQYF.